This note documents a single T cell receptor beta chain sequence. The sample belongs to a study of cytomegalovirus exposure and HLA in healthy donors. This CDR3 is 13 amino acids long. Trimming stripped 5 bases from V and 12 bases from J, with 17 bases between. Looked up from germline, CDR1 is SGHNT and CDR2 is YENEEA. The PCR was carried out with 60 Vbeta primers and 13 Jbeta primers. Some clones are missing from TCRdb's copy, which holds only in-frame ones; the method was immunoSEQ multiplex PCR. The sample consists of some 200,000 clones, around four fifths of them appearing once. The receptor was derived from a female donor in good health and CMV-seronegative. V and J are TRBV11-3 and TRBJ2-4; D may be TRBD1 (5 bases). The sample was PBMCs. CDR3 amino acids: CASSLSRQGSQYF. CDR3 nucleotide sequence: TGTGCCAGCAGCCTCTCCCGGCAGGGTAGTCAGTACTTC.